This TCR beta chain emerged from a study of cytomegalovirus exposure and HLA in healthy donors. The overall study: Genetic ancestry analysis placed under 90% of the 410 or so donors that were genotyped in the Caucasian-associated cluster. General study results and limits: In an earlier analysis, about 87% or about 30%: the productive usage of most TCR beta V segments. A missense DCLRE1C variant was associated with V- and J-gene trimming of TCR beta chains in a later analysis, and an independent cohort replicated the association.

The CDR3 is 16 residues long. The V and J ends lost 1 base and 3 bases respectively, with 13 bases between them. Per the germline V gene, CDR1 is SNHLY and CDR2 is FYNNEI. Likely unrecorded immune exposures existed in these nominally healthy donors. Details on this clone: Its specificity is not known.

The PCR contained 60 Vbeta and 13 Jbeta primers. Profiled with immunoSEQ multiplex PCR; TCRdb holds only in-frame clones, not every one. The sample shows more than 75,000 clones, around 89% of them seen only once. The TCR originated in a man younger than 30 in good health and CMV-seronegative. Input material: PBMCs. The V call is TRBV2, the J call TRBJ2-1, with D unclear. The CDR3 region has the DNA TGTGCCAGCAGTGAAGTAGAACCTTCGGTCTACAATGAGCAGTTCTTC. Translation gives CASSEVEPSVYNEQFF. Together with reference TRBV2 and TRBJ2-1, the CDR3 gives the full variable domain: EPEVTQTPSHQVTQMGQEVILRCVPISNHLYFYWYRQILGQKVEFLVSFYNNEISEKSEIFDDQFSVERPDGSNFTLKIRSTKLEDSAMYFCASSEVEPSVYNEQFFGPGTRLTVL.